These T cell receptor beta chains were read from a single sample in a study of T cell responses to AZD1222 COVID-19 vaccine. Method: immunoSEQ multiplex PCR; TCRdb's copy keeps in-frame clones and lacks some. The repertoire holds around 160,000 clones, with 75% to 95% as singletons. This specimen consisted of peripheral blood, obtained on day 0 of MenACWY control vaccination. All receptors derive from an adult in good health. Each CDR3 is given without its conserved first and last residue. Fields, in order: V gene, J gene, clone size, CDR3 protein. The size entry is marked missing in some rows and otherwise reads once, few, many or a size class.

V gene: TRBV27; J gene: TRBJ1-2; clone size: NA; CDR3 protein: ASSLRGANYGYT
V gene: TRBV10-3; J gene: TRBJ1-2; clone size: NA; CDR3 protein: AISPDRGHGYT
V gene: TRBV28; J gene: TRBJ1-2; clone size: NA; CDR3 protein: ATQQGPSYGYT
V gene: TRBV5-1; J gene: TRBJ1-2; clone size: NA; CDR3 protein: ASSSDRGNYGYT
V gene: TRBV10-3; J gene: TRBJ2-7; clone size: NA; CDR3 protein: AISESVYEQY
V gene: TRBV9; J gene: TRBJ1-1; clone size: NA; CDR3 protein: ASSVSPGDTEAF
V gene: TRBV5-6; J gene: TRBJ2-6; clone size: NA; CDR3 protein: ASSLRGSGANVLT
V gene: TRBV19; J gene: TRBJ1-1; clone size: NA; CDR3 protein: ASSIGIGEAF
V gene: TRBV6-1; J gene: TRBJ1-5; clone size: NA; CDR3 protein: ASSETTDNQPQH
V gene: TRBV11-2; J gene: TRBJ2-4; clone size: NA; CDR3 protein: ASSSAGAKNIQY
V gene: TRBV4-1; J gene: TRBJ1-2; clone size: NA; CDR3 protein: ASSPRGGNYGYT
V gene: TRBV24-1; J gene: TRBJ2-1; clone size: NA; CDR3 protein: ATSNDRGSYNEQF
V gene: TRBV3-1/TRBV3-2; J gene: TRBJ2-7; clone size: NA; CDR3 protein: ASSPWDYSYEQY
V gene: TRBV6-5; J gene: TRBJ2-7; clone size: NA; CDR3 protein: ASSYSDSYEQY
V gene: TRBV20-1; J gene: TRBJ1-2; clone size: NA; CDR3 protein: SASSGDRINYGYT
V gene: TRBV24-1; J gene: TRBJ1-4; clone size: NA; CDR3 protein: ATSAYQGPNEKLF
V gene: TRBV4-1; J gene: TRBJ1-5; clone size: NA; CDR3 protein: ASSQMGQGGFNQPQH
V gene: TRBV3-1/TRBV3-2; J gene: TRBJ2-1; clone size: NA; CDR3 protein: ASSQVTGSSSYNEQF
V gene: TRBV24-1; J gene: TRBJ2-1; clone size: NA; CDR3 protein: ATSGHSGPSSYNEQF
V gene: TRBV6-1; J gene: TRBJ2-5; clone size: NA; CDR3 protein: ASSEFRETQY
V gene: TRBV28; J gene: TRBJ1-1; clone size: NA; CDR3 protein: ASRPRVAEAF
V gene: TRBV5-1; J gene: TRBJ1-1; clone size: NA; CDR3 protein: ASSLALTGLGTEAF
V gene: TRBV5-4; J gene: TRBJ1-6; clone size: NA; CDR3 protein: ASSFSQGSNSPLH
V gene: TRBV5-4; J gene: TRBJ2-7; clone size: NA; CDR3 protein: ASFRTSGSGARLEQY
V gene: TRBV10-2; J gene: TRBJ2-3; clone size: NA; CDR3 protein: ASRAGLGDSTFSTDTQY
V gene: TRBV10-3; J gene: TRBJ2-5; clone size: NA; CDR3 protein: AISEGGGGFQETQY
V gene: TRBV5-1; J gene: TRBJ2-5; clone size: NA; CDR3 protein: ASSLYRGVGETQY
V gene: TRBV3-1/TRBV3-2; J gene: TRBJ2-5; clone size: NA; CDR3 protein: ASSQRGRIETQY
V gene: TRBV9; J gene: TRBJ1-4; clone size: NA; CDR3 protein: ASSVGATNEKLF
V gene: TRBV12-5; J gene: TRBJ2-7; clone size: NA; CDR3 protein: ASAPPGQGYEQY
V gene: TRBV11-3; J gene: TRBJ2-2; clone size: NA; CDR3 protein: ASSLRRGTGELF
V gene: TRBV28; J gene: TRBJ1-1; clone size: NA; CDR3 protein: ASSLRGTEAF
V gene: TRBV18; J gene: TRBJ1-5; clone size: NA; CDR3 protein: ASSPEDGNQPQH
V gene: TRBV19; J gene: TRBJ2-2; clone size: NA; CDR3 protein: ASSIVKQAGELF
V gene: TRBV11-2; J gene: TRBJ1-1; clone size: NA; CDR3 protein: ASRSLRGGRTEAF
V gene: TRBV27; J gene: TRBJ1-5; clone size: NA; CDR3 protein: ASRPNTGSRNQPQH
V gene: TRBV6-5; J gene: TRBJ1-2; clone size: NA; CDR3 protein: ASSPGPYYGYT
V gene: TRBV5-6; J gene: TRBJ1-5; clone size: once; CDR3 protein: ASSLGGLGNQPQH
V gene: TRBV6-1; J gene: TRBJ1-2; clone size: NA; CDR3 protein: ASSDDSYGYT
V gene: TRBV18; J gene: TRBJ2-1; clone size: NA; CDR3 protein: ASSLTSELEQF
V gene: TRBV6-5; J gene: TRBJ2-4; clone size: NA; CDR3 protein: ASSQDRAESNIQY
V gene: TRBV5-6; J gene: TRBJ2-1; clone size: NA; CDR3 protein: ASSLGDSSNNEQF
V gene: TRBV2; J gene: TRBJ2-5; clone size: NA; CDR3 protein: ASSENSLTQY
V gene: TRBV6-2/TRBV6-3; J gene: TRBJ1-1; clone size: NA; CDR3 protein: ASSYSVVTANTEAF
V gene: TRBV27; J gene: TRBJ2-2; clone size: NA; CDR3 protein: ASSPGSSFTGELF
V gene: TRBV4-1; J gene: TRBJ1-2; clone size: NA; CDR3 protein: ASSQDLPGGGYT
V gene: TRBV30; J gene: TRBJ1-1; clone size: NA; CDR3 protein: AQDGRRTEAF
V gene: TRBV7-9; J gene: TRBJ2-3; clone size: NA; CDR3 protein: ASSQDAGDTQY
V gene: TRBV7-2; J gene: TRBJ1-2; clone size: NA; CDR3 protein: ASSSFGTGAYGYT
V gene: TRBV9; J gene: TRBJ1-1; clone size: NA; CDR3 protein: ASSVAEMNTEAF
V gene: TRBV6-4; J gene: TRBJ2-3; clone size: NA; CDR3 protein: ASSDSRRSTDTQY
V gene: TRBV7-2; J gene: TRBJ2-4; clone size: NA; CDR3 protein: ASAPGWAKNIQY